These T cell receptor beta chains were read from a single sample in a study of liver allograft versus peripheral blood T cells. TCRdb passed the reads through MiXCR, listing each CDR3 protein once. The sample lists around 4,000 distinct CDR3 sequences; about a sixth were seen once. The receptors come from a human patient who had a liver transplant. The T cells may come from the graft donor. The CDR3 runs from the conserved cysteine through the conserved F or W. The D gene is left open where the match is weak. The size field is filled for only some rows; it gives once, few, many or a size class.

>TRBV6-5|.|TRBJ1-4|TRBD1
TGTGCCAGCAGCGGGGACAGGGGGCGCAGTCCTGAAAAACTGTTTTTT
CASSGDRGRSPEKLFF
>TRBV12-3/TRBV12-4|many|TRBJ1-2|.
TGTGCCACCAGCCGGGCGTGGGGCTACACCTTC
CATSRAWGYTF
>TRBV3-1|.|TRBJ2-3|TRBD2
TGTGCCAGCAAAGGGACTAGCGGGATGGATACGCAGTATTTT
CASKGTSGMDTQYF
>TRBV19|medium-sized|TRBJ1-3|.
TGTGCCAGTAGGGAGCAGGGCGGAGGAAACACCATATATTTT
CASREQGGGNTIYF
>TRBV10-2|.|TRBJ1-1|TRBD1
TGCGCCAGCAGTGGACAGGGGTTGAACACTGAAGCTTTCTTT
CASSGQGLNTEAFF
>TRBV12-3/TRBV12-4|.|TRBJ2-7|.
TGTGCCAGCTCCTATGGGGGGTCCTCCTACGAGCAGTACTTC
CASSYGGSSYEQYF
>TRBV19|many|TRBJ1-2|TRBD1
TGTGCCAGTAATCCGGACAGGGTAAATGGCTACACCTTC
CASNPDRVNGYTF
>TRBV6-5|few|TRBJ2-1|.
TGTGCCAGCAGTTTACTAGCTTCTTACAATGAGCAGTTCTTC
CASSLLASYNEQFF
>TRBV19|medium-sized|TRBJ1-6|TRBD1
TGTGCCAGTAGTCCGACAGGGAGTGATTCACCCCTCCACTTT
CASSPTGSDSPLHF
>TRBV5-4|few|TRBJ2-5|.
TGTGCCAGCAGGGAAGGGTGGAGAGAGACCCAGTACTTC
CASREGWRETQYF
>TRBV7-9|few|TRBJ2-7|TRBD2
TGTGCCAGCAGCCCGGGGGGGGGGCGGACCTACGAGCAGTACTTC
CASSPGGGRTYEQYF
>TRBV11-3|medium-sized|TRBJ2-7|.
TGTGCCAGCAGCTTGGGGGCCTCATACGAGCAGTACTTC
CASSLGASYEQYF
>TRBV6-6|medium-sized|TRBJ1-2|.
TGTGCCAGCACCCAAGGGACTGCTAACTATGGCTACACCTTC
CASTQGTANYGYTF
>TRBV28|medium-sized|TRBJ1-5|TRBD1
TGTGCCAGCACCCCGGGAGGGGGCGAAAGCAATCAGCCCCAGCATTTT
CASTPGGGESNQPQHF
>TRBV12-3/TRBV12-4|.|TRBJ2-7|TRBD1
TGTGCCAGCAGCCGACAGGGTTCCTCCTACGAGCAGTACTTC
CASSRQGSSYEQYF
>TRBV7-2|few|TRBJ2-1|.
TGTGCCAGCAGCTCGCAGGTCGGGCTATACAATGAGCAGTTCTTC
CASSSQVGLYNEQFF
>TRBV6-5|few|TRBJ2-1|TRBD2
TGTGCCAGCAGTTACGGGGGACTAGCGGCCTACAATGAGCAGTTCTTC
CASSYGGLAAYNEQFF
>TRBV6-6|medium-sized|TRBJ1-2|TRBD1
TGTGCCAGCAGTTATTCGAGGGGGCCTCCCGAAGGCTACACCTTC
CASSYSRGPPEGYTF
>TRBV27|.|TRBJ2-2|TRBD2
TGTGCCAGCAGTTCGGGACTAGCGGGAGGGCACGGGGAGCTGTTTTTT
CASSSGLAGGHGELFF
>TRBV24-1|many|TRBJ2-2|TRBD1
TGTGCCACCAGTAGGAAGGACCGGACAGGGGGCATTACCGGGGAGCTGTTTTTT
CATSRKDRTGGITGELFF
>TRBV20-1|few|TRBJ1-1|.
TGCAGCGCCCCGGACAGAGTAGCTGAAGCTTTCTTT
CSAPDRVAEAFF
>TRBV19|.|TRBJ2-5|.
TGTGCCAGTAGTATCGGACAGGAGACCCAGTACTTC
CASSIGQETQYF
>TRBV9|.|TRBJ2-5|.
TGTGCCAGCAGCGACGGGACTCTCCCCCAAGAGACCCAGTACTTC
CASSDGTLPQETQYF
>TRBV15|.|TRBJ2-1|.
TGTGCCACCAGCAGAGAGGCGCCGGACGAGGATGAGCAGTTCTTC
CATSREAPDEDEQFF
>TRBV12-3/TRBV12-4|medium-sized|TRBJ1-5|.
TGTGCCAGCAGTTCCGCCCAAAGTCAGCCCCAGCATTTT
CASSSAQSQPQHF
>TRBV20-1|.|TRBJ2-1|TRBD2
TGCAGTGCTAGAGATGGCGGGAGGAGGTACAATGAGCAGTTCTTC
CSARDGGRRYNEQFF
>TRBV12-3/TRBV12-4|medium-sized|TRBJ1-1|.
TGTGCCAGCAGTTTCACAGGAAGGAACACTGAAGCTTTCTTT
CASSFTGRNTEAFF
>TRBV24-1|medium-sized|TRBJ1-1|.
TGTGCCACCAGTGCGGGGAGGGAAGCTTTCTTT
CATSAGREAFF
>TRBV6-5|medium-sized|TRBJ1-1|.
TGTGCCAGCAGATCCAGGGGAGGGTACACTGAAGCTTTCTTT
CASRSRGGYTEAFF
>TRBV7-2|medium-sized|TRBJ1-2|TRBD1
TGTGCCAGCAGCCCGGGACAGGGGAACGGCTACACCTTC
CASSPGQGNGYTF
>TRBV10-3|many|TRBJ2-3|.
TGTGCCATCAGTGAGTCAGCAGATACGCAGTATTTT
CAISESADTQYF